Shown below are 24 T cell receptor beta chains from a single sample sequenced in a study of blood T cell repertoires in COVID-19. Data came from immunoSEQ multiplex PCR; TCRdb stores just in-frame clones and leaves some out. The table records about 97,000 clones, approximately 90% of them present only once. The source material was peripheral blood. The receptors here all came from a man between 60 and 70 years old with acute or convalescent COVID-19.

The CDR3 spells CASSPSGGEQYV. The CDR3 coding sequence is TGTGCCAGCAGTCCTAGCGGGGGGGAGCAGTACGTC. V is TRBV6-5 and J is TRBJ2-7; 11 bases are a match to TRBD2. In germline, CDR1 is MNHEY, CDR2 SVGAGI. The CDR3 has 12 amino acids. V lost 5 bases and J lost 7; bases outside the gene matches: 1.

The chain joins TRBV5-1 to TRBJ1-1, with unresolved D. This CDR3 comprises 13 residues. Between the trimmed V and J ends, which lost 6 bases and 4 bases, there was a span of 13 bases. The V gene's germline CDR1 is SGHRS and CDR2 YFSETQ. The CDR3 is CASTSVLGTEAFF. DNA of the CDR3: TGCGCCAGCACTAGTGTTTTAGGCACTGAAGCTTTCTTT.

The chain uses TRBV7-9 and TRBJ2-3, with 14 bases matching TRBD2. The V gene's germline CDR1 is SEHNR and CDR2 FQNEAQ (reference sequence). V gave up 5 bases and J gave up 3 bases; unmatched junction bases: 4. The CDR3 sequence is 16 residues long. The CDR3 spells CASSLGLAGETDTQYF. The CDR3 region has the DNA TGTGCCAGCAGCCTGGGACTAGCGGGGGAAACAGATACGCAGTATTTT.

The V and J genes are TRBV4-1 and TRBJ2-7, with no clear D. Trimming took 4 bases from V and 6 from J, leaving 13 bases between them. CDR1 is MGHRA and CDR2 is YSYEKL in the germline V gene. The CDR3 totals 13 residues. The CDR3 DNA reads as TGCGCCAGCAGCCTGACCATTAGCAGCGAGCAGTACGTC. It is translated as CASSLTISSEQYV.

The chain joins TRBV27 to TRBJ1-5; D is unresolved. The CDR3 extends over 15 amino acids. V was shortened by 4 bases and J by 9 bases, with 19 bases between the two germline ends. CDR1 is MNHEY and CDR2 is SMNVEV in the germline V gene (reference sequence). In DNA, the CDR3 is TGTGCCAGCAGTTCCCTCGGACTGGGTGTCGCGCCCCAGCATTTT. Its translation is CASSSLGLGVAPQHF.

The rearrangement joins TRBV4-2 to TRBJ1-3, with 7 bases matching TRBD1. From germline, CDR1 is LGHNA and CDR2 YNFKEQ. The CDR3 has 16 residues. V was clipped by 4 bases and J by 0 bases; unmatched bases: 6. CDR3 region: CASSRSGTDSGNTIYF. The CDR3 DNA is TGTGCCAGCAGCCGTTCGGGGACAGACTCTGGAAACACCATATATTTT.

In its sample, this clone was seen once. The V and J genes are TRBV28 and TRBJ1-4, with D possibly TRBD1 on 5 matching bases. The ends were cut back, 5 bases at V and 8 bases at J, with 15 bases in the middle. The length of the CDR3 is 14 residues. The germline V gene has CDR1 MDHEN and CDR2 SYDVKM. As DNA, the CDR3 is TGTGCCAGCAGTCCGCCAGGGAGGAGGGAAAAACTGTTTTTT. Protein product: CASSPPGRREKLFF.

In its sample, this clone was seen once. V gene TRBV6-5 combines with J gene TRBJ2-7; the match to TRBD1 covers 8 bases. The germline V gene encodes CDR1 MNHEY and CDR2 SVGAGI. CDR3 length: 16 residues. The V gene end was trimmed by 4 bases and the J gene end by 0 bases; junction bases not matched to a gene: 8. CDR3 sequence (DNA): TGTGCCAGCAGTTCCGGGTGGACAGGGAGCTCCTACGAGCAGTACTTC. It is translated as CASSSGWTGSSYEQYF.

The chain uses TRBV29-1 and TRBJ1-2, with 10 bases matching TRBD1. Germline CDR1 and CDR2: SQVTM and ANQGSEA. The CDR3 spans 14 residues. The V and J ends lost 4 bases and 4 bases, in that order; junction bases with no gene match: 6. The CDR3 sequence is CSVVGDRGGYGYTF. In nucleotides, the CDR3 is TGCAGCGTTGTAGGGGACAGGGGTGGCTATGGCTACACCTTC.

The chain employs TRBV5-6 and TRBJ1-2, with 7 nucleotides matching TRBD1. The CDR3 is 16 residues long. Germline V lookup: CDR1 SGHDT, CDR2 YYEEEE. V lost 4 bases and J lost 4; bases outside the gene matches: 13. The CDR3 protein is CASSQVPGTEGYGYTF. The CDR3 DNA reads TGTGCCAGCAGCCAGGTACCGGGGACAGAAGGCTATGGCTACACCTTC.

Only one count was recorded for this clone. CDR3 coding DNA: TGTGCCAGCTCACCTCTATCCCCGCGCGATACGCAGTATTTT. Amino acids: CASSPLSPRDTQYF. This chain joins TRBV18 and TRBJ2-3; D is unresolved. The CDR3 runs to 14 residues. Germline lookup yields CDR1 KGHSH and CDR2 LQKENI. V was shortened by 3 bases and J by 6 bases, with 13 bases between the two germline ends.

This sequence joins TRBV5-1 and TRBJ2-3; D is undetermined. Germline V lookup: CDR1 SGHRS, CDR2 YFSETQ. The germline V and J ends were trimmed by 0 bases and 1 base, with 6 bases remaining between them. CDR3 length: 14 amino acids. CDR3 residues: CASSLDKRTDTQYF. CDR3 nucleotide sequence: TGCGCCAGCAGCTTGGACAAACGCACAGATACGCAGTATTTT.

The gene calls are TRBV19 and TRBJ1-5, with D possibly matching TRBD1 (5 bases). Germline assignment: CDR1 LNHDA and CDR2 SQIVND (reference sequence). This CDR3 is 12 amino acids long. Trimming removed 9 bases from V and 9 bases from J, with 15 bases in between. In nucleotides, the CDR3 is TGTGCCAGCGACAGCCTCCGAGGGCCCCAGCATTTT. Translated, it gives CASDSLRGPQHF.

The gene calls are TRBV24-1 and TRBJ1-5; no clear D. CDR3 length equals 19 residues. Germline values: CDR1 KGHDR, CDR2 SFDVKD. V lost 1 base, J lost 7 bases, and 25 bases lay in between. The CDR3 sequence: CATSDFEGREAVGPQPQHF. CDR3 coding DNA: TGTGCCACCAGTGATTTTGAGGGCCGGGAGGCCGTGGGTCCGCAGCCCCAGCATTTT.

The chain couples TRBV6-5 to TRBJ2-2; TRBD1 matches 8 bases. The CDR3 sequence is 13 residues long. Germline V gives CDR1 MNHEY, CDR2 SVGAGI. The trim removed 8 bases at V and 7 bases at J, leaving 6 bases unmatched. In DNA, the CDR3 is TGTGCCAGCGACCCAGGGGGCCACGGGGAGCTGTTTTTT. This encodes CASDPGGHGELFF.

This clone was recorded only once. The chain has TRBV30 and TRBJ1-2, with TRBD1 as a possible D gene (5 bases). V was clipped by 3 bases and J by 1 base, with 15 bases between them. Per germline, CDR1 GTSNPN and CDR2 SVGIG (reference sequence). CDR3 length: 15 amino acids. For the CDR3, the DNA is TGTGCCTGGAGGCTCTTGGACACCCATAACTATGGCTACACCTTC. As protein: CAWRLLDTHNYGYTF. Variable domain in full (rest from reference TRBV30 and TRBJ1-2): SQTIHQWPATLVQPVGSPLSLECTVEGTSNPNLYWYRQAAGRGLQLLFYSVGIGQISSEVPQNLSASRPQDRQFILSSKKLLLSDSGFYLCAWRLLDTHNYGYTFGSGTRLTVV.

This rearrangement joins TRBV6-6 to TRBJ1-1, with D unresolved. The CDR3 is 13 amino acids. The germline V gene encodes CDR1 MNHNY and CDR2 SVGAGI (reference sequence). V lost 2 bases and J lost 0, with 4 bases in between. The CDR3 nucleotides read TGTGCCAGCAGTTACGCGCTGAACACTGAAGCTTTCTTT. It encodes CASSYALNTEAFF.

This chain links TRBV4-2 with TRBJ2-3, with D tentatively TRBD1 (6 bases). Germline V gene lookup returns CDR1 LGHNA and CDR2 YNFKEQ. This CDR3 is 15 amino acids long. V lost 6 bases and J 0 bases, leaving 13 bases between the germline ends. CDR3 DNA: TGTGCCAGCAGTCGCGAACAGGGAAGCACAGATACGCAGTATTTT. This translates into CASSREQGSTDTQYF.

The chain has TRBV5-1 and TRBJ1-2, with 9 bases fitting TRBD1. Germline V lookup: CDR1 SGHRS, CDR2 YFSETQ. Trimming removed 0 bases from V and 8 bases from J; junction bases left unmatched: 5. The CDR3 totals 14 residues. The CDR3 bases are TGCGCCAGCAGCTTGGGACAGGACAGGGGAGGCTACACCTTC. This gives the protein CASSLGQDRGGYTF. The complete variable domain, with remaining parts taken from reference TRBV5-1 and TRBJ1-2, reads KAGVTQTPRYLIKTRGQQVTLSCSPISGHRSVSWYQQTPGQGLQFLFEYFSETQRNKGNFPGRFSGRQFSNSRSEMNVSTLELGDSALYLCASSLGQDRGGYTFGSGTRLTVV.

The rearrangement links TRBV7-2 to TRBJ2-5; 7 bases line up with TRBD1. Germline values: CDR1 SGHTA, CDR2 FQGNSA. The CDR3 length is 13 residues. J gave up 3 bases and V 7 bases, and 5 bases lay outside the gene matches. CDR3 region: CASTYQGEETQYF. As DNA, the CDR3 is TGTGCCAGCACGTACCAGGGGGAAGAGACCCAGTACTTC.

The rearrangement uses TRBV10-3 and TRBJ1-1; D might be TRBD1 (6 bases). This CDR3 region has 12 residues. Between the trimmed V and J ends, which lost 11 bases and 7 bases, there was a span of 17 bases. Germline lookup yields CDR1 ENHRY and CDR2 SYGVKD. CDR3 in DNA: TGTGCCGCCGGAGCAGGGGCTGGTGAAGCTTTCTTT. It codes for CAAGAGAGEAFF.

V is TRBV12-3 or TRBV12-4 and J is TRBJ1-1; TRBD1 might be the D (5 bases). V shed 5 bases and J shed 5 bases, with 12 bases lying between them. The CDR3 is 13 residues long. Here the CDR3 DNA reads TGTGCCAGCAGTCCTCTCCGGGGGACTGAAGCTTTCTTT. This sequence encodes CASSPLRGTEAFF.

V gene TRBV30 combines with J gene TRBJ2-5; D gene unclear. Germline assignment: CDR1 GTSNPN and CDR2 SVGIG (reference sequence). V was cut by 0 bases and J by 5 bases, with 7 bases left in between. The CDR3 runs 12 residues. The CDR3 sequence is CAWSVAMETQYF. The CDR3 DNA reads TGTGCCTGGAGTGTAGCAATGGAGACCCAGTACTTC.

The chain has TRBV7-9 and TRBJ2-3; tentatively, D is TRBD2 (7 bases). V was clipped by 1 base and J by 2 bases, with 16 bases between them. CDR1 is SEHNR, CDR2 FQNEAQ, per germline (reference sequence). This CDR3 region has 17 residues. The CDR3 spells CASSLVPGGEYTDTQYF. The CDR3 nucleotides are TGTGCCAGCAGCTTAGTTCCGGGGGGCGAGTACACAGATACGCAGTATTTT.